The entry below describes one TCR beta chain. The antigen is unknown. These data belong to a study of graft-versus-host responses after intestinal transplantation. Turning to the study itself: Among the recipients, all got anti-thymocyte globulin induction and then tacrolimus and steroids for around three years.

General observations from the study: Some patients had graft-donor T cell macrochimerism, and their allografts showed high graft-versus-host to host-versus-graft clonal ratios. After transplant, early declines in HvG clones were associated with peak levels of circulating GvH clones.

Profiling relied on immunoSEQ multiplex PCR, and the TCRdb table lists in-frame clones only, not all of them. The table includes over 70,000 clones, 80% to 85% detected once. The CDR3 extends over 14 amino acids. Germline assignment: CDR1 SGHKS and CDR2 YYEKEE (reference sequence). Trimming removed 2 bases at V and 0 bases at J, with 9 bases between. The source material was unstimulated CD8+ T cells sorted from spleen or lymph node cells, sampled before intestinal transplant. The J gene is TRBJ2-7, the V gene TRBV5-5; no clear D. This receptor was taken from a human donor who received an intestinal transplant. The CDR3 nucleotides read TGTGCCAGCAGCTTCGGGCCGGACTCCTACGAGCAGTACTTC. It specifies CASSFGPDSYEQYF.